A selection of T cell receptor beta chains follows, all from one sample in a study of CD8 T cells in ankylosing spondylitis. TCRdb reprocessed the 5' RACE reads via MiXCR and lists one record per CDR3 protein. The sample lists around 100,000 distinct CDR3 sequences, under 30% occurring once. The sequenced sample consisted of synovial fluid, either unsorted or a sorted T cell fraction (not recorded which). The receptors originated from a male donor with ankylosing spondylitis. CDR3s leave out the opening cysteine and the closing phenylalanine or tryptophan. A D gene is named only where the DNA matches it firmly.

V,D,CDR3
TRBV2,NA,ASSEDGQNQETQY
TRBV10-2,TRBD2,ASSFLAGAPDEQF
TRBV5-1,NA,ASTWGENYGYT
TRBV5-1,NA,ASSLERAGPNTGELF
TRBV6-1,TRBD2,ASTRLAGGVDTQY
TRBV7-9,TRBD1,ASSWDSSGNTIY
TRBV7-2,NA,ASSLGAGSSGNTIY
TRBV20-1,NA,SASFQETQY
TRBV11-2,TRBD2,ASSWDGGREYEQY
TRBV12-3/TRBV12-4,TRBD1,ASSFTRDRLYEQY
TRBV7-2,NA,ASSYRSGNTIY
TRBV7-9,TRBD2,ASSLVTSGDNEQF
TRBV2,TRBD2,ASSFTSGSMDNEQF
TRBV5-1,TRBD2,ASSLWAGDEQF
TRBV20-1,TRBD2,SARDRLAGLMDTQY
TRBV5-1,TRBD2,ASSPYTVAGVTGELF
TRBV25-1,NA,ASSSLTTDTQY
TRBV20-1,NA,SAMGSHYNEQF
TRBV5-6,TRBD1,ASSAGQAGTDTQY
TRBV18,NA,ASSPDSTDQPQH
TRBV24-1,NA,ATSDFVYPDTQY
TRBV29-1,NA,SVEVGQGTEAF
TRBV27,NA,ASKRLGGETQY
TRBV2,NA,ASSNGRSNEQF
TRBV27,TRBD2,ASSSLSGTINEQF
TRBV29-1,NA,SVEKAGANVLT